This TCR beta chain emerged from a study of blood T cell repertoires in COVID-19. The method was immunoSEQ multiplex PCR; TCRdb's version includes in-frame clones alone and lacks a portion of them. The sample lists about 150,000 clones, more than 75% occurring once. In the case of this clone: This sample also contains other DNA sequences that code for the same CDR3.

The CDR3 is 14 residues long. V dropped 0 bases and J dropped 6; count of bases not matched to a gene: 3. Germline values: CDR1 SGDLS, CDR2 YYNGEE. This chain links TRBV9 with TRBJ2-1, with TRBD1 matching 7 bases. Sequenced: PBMCs or T cells enriched from blood (not recorded which). The TCR originated in a woman in her forties or fifties who had recovered from COVID-19. Here the CDR3 DNA reads TGTGCCAGCAGCGTAGTTGCAGGGGGCAATGAGCAGTTCTTC. Its translation: CASSVVAGGNEQFF.